This T cell receptor beta chain was recorded in a study of blood T cell repertoires in COVID-19 (TCRdb year 2020). Background on the whole study: Samples from collaborators originated in the United States, Italy and Spain and spanned both the acute and convalescent phases of COVID-19. Samples came from the ongoing ImmuneRACE study (first 160 participants) plus 1,254 subjects from 6 global collaborators. The prospective study material was composed of cDNA or gDNA derived from T cells, B-cell-depleted T cells, or PBMCs. The dataset comprised deeply sampled blood TCRbeta repertoires from subjects exposed to, actively infected with, or recovered from COVID-19. A de-identified subject ID, COVID-19 status, age in years and sex were almost always included in the sample metadata. The repertoires were released in a freely available public database meant as a resource for research on the immune response to SARS-CoV-2. Where HLA class I and class II types were available, the types were taken from metadata supplied by the sample provider, not from assay-based typing. What the study reported, not specific to this receptor: The quantity of clinical and demographic metadata differed by source and by participant and was supplied without curation.

One collaborating source in Seattle enrolled patients during active infection and followed them longitudinally through the course of disease. Whole blood was collected in K2EDTA tubes by collaborating institutions according to the institutions' own protocols. Collaborator samples were shipped for TCRbeta analysis as frozen whole blood, isolated PBMCs, or DNA extracted from either sample type. On this clone: The clone's antigen remains unknown. No base qualities exist here, and no much larger clone lies one base off it.

TCRbeta CDR3 regions were amplified from genomic DNA by means of the immunoSEQ Assay, a bias-controlled multiplex PCR. The study's own analysis went as follows. The number of nucleated cells in each sample was estimated from the amplification of reference gene primers within the assay. To quantify the absolute abundance of each unique TCRbeta CDR3 rearrangement, sequence reads were collapsed and filtered. Productive Simpson clonality was computed per sample as the square root of Simpson's diversity index over productive rearrangements. The table was pulled from immuneACCESS by TCRdb, which kept in-frame rearrangements only. Such tables lose some clones; where checked, under half of the loss comes from unresolved V genes, and the rest has no known cause. Clone size and the V and J calls come from that table; the DNA yielded D and trimming. A total of roughly 320,000 clones appear in this sample, roughly 90% of them only once. The top ten clonotypes cover over 1.5% of the sample.

V sheds 3 bases and J sheds 8 bases, leaving 13 bases between their ends. The CDR3 goes from the cysteine to the phenylalanine over 13 residues. The retained sequence is limited to the CDR3, 39 bases, with the frame set at the first base. The TCR originated in a woman aged 25 to 39 with COVID-19, enrolled during active disease. Sequenced input: peripheral blood. The chain is made from TRBV12-3 or TRBV12-4 and TRBJ1-2; no D gene is confidently identified. The nucleotides are TGTGCCAGCAGTTTTTCACAGTCTGGAGGCTACACCTTC. Its translation is CASSFSQSGGYTF.